A selection of T cell receptor beta chains follows, all from one sample in a study of OX40 agonist ivuxolimab in advanced cancers. The table came from immunoSEQ multiplex PCR; TCRdb's copy has only in-frame clones and leaves some out. The table lists about 55,000 clones, around 82% of them singletons. This specimen consisted of CD4+ or CD8+ T cells sorted from blood, obtained in a trial of the OX40 agonist ivuxolimab. Receptors originate from an adult with an advanced solid tumor such as melanoma, head and neck, liver or kidney cancer. Both conserved end residues are part of each CDR3. The order of the fields is clone size, D gene, J gene, V gene, CDR3 DNA, CDR3 protein. The D gene is left open where the match is weak. Where a row states a size, it is once, few, many or the class of an expanded clone; other rows omit it.

. | TRBD1 | TRBJ1-2 | TRBV5-4 | TGTGCCAGCAGCAACCGGGACAGGGGGGTTTATGGCTACACCTTC | CASSNRDRGVYGYTF
. | . | TRBJ1-2 | TRBV28 | TGTGCCAGCAGTTTGCTGGCTCGGGGCTACACCTTC | CASSLLARGYTF
. | TRBD1 | TRBJ1-1 | TRBV10-2 | TGCGCCAGCAGTGACTTCGGACAGGGTAACACTGAAGCTTTCTTT | CASSDFGQGNTEAFF
. | . | TRBJ2-5 | TRBV7-2 | TGTGCCAGCAGCCCCACACGGGGGGAGACCCAGTACTTC | CASSPTRGETQYF
once | TRBD1 | TRBJ2-5 | TRBV5-1 | TGCGCCAGCAGCTTGGGGGACAGGGTGGGCCAAGAGACCCAGTACTTC | CASSLGDRVGQETQYF
once | . | TRBJ2-7 | TRBV7-2 | TGTGCCAGCAGCTTAGTTAGCTCGAGCTACGAGCAGTACTTC | CASSLVSSSYEQYF
. | . | TRBJ2-4 | TRBV28 | TGTGCCAGCAGTCCCCGGGGAGTAGCCAAAAACATTCAGTACTTC | CASSPRGVAKNIQYF
. | TRBD2 | TRBJ2-7 | TRBV4-1 | TGCGCCAGCAGCCAAGACTCCCGGGCTAGCGGGACCTACGAGCAGTACTTC | CASSQDSRASGTYEQYF
few | . | TRBJ2-1 | TRBV4-1 | TGCGCCAGCAGCTCAGACGGGTTCATCACTCCGAACAATGAGCAGTTCTTC | CASSSDGFITPNNEQFF
. | . | TRBJ2-1 | TRBV27 | TGTGCCAGCAGTTCCCCCGGGGGTAGCGCCGGGTTCAATGAGCAGTTCTTC | CASSSPGGSAGFNEQFF
. | TRBD1 | TRBJ1-5 | TRBV6-5 | TGTGCCAGCAGGGGGACAGGGGGAAATCAGCCCCAGCATTTT | CASRGTGGNQPQHF
. | . | TRBJ1-6 | TRBV7-2 | TGTGCCAGCAGCTTAGCTACTGGTTCACCCCTCCACTTT | CASSLATGSPLHF
. | . | TRBJ2-3 | TRBV30 | TGTGCCGGTACGGGGAAGTCCACAGATACGCAGTATTTT | CAGTGKSTDTQYF
. | TRBD1 | TRBJ1-1 | TRBV5-4 | TGTGCCAGCAGCTTGACAACCGGGACAGGGGGCACTGAAGCTTTCTTT | CASSLTTGTGGTEAFF
once | TRBD2 | TRBJ2-7 | TRBV7-2 | TGTGCCAGCAGCTTAGGCGGCCTAGCGGCCTACGAGCAGTACTTC | CASSLGGLAAYEQYF
few | . | TRBJ2-1 | TRBV27 | TGTGCCAGCAGCATCGAGATGAACTCCTACAATGAGCAGTTCTTC | CASSIEMNSYNEQFF
few | . | TRBJ2-7 | TRBV11-2 | TGTGCCAGCAGCTTAAACTCCCTCGGCGAGCAGTACTTC | CASSLNSLGEQYF
. | TRBD1 | TRBJ1-1 | TRBV10-3 | TGTGCCATCAGTGAGACAGGGGTAACTGAAGCTTTCTTT | CAISETGVTEAFF
. | . | TRBJ2-3 | TRBV7-6 | TGTGCCAGCAGCTTAGCGCTGTTGGGGAATACGCAGTATTTT | CASSLALLGNTQYF
. | . | TRBJ2-7 | TRBV5-6 | TGTGCCAGCAGCTTGCCGCGCTCTTACGAGCAGTACTTC | CASSLPRSYEQYF
. | . | TRBJ2-3 | TRBV5-1 | TGCGCCAGCAGCTCCCAGGGTACAGATACGCAGTATTTT | CASSSQGTDTQYF
. | . | TRBJ2-3 | TRBV27 | TGTGCCAGCAGTTTAGGGGCAAGCACAGATACGCAGTATTTT | CASSLGASTDTQYF
. | . | TRBJ2-2 | TRBV11-3 | TGTGCCAGCAGCTTAGGTGGGACTCCCGACACCGGGGAGCTGTTTTTT | CASSLGGTPDTGELFF
. | TRBD1 | TRBJ1-5 | TRBV29-1 | TGCAGCGTTGCAGTGGGACAGGGGGCTAGGCAGCCCCAGCATTTT | CSVAVGQGARQPQHF
. | . | TRBJ1-1 | TRBV7-9 | TGTGCCAGCAGCTTAGTGCCGGCGAACACTGAAGCTTTCTTT | CASSLVPANTEAFF
. | . | TRBJ1-5 | TRBV7-3 | TGTGCCAGCAGCCAAGACAATCAGCCCCAGCATTTT | CASSQDNQPQHF
once | TRBD2 | TRBJ2-7 | TRBV7-3 | TGTGCCAGCGCGGGGACTAGCGGTGGCGAGCAGTACTTC | CASAGTSGGEQYF
. | TRBD1 | TRBJ1-3 | TRBV6-5 | TGTGCCAGCAGTCCCGGACAGGGTTTGTCCATATATTTT | CASSPGQGLSIYF
. | TRBD1 | TRBJ1-2 | TRBV28 | TGTGCCAGCAGTACAGGGGACTATGGCTACACCTTC | CASSTGDYGYTF
. | . | TRBJ2-5 | TRBV7-7 | TGTGCCAGCAGCAGTGTCACAGGGAACCAAGAGACCCAGTACTTC | CASSSVTGNQETQYF
. | . | TRBJ2-3 | TRBV25-1 | TGTGCCAGCATTCCATATGGCCCCTTCAGCACAGATACGCAGTATTTT | CASIPYGPFSTDTQYF